Listed below are T cell receptor beta chains from one sample, sequenced in a study of blood T cell repertoires in COVID-19. Profiled with immunoSEQ multiplex PCR; TCRdb holds only in-frame clones, not every one. The data show 50,000 or so clones, 85% to 90% seen once. The source material was peripheral blood. The receptors here all came from a human donor in a cohort sampled during active COVID-19. Both conserved end residues are part of each CDR3. Each record gives: D gene, V gene, J gene, clone size, CDR3 protein, CDR3 DNA. A D gene is named only where the DNA matches it firmly. Some rows mark clone size as missing; the rest say once, few, many or name a class of expanded clone.

D gene: -; V gene: TRBV25-1; J gene: TRBJ1-4; clone size: -; CDR3 protein: CASSEYGVGLSEGKLFF; CDR3 DNA: TGTGCCAGCAGTGAATACGGCGTAGGACTCTCGGAGGGAAAACTGTTTTTT
D gene: -; V gene: TRBV28; J gene: TRBJ1-1; clone size: -; CDR3 protein: CASSSHQGSTEAFF; CDR3 DNA: TGTGCCAGCAGTTCACATCAGGGTAGCACTGAAGCTTTCTTT
D gene: TRBD2; V gene: TRBV3-1/TRBV3-2; J gene: TRBJ2-2; clone size: -; CDR3 protein: CASSNSLSGPGELFF; CDR3 DNA: TGTGCCAGCAGCAACTCCCTTAGCGGGCCCGGGGAGCTGTTTTTT
D gene: TRBD2; V gene: TRBV18; J gene: TRBJ2-3; clone size: -; CDR3 protein: CASSPPPSGRAEIDTQYF; CDR3 DNA: TGTGCCAGCTCACCACCGCCCAGCGGGAGGGCCGAGATAGATACGCAGTATTTT
D gene: TRBD1; V gene: TRBV19; J gene: TRBJ1-2; clone size: -; CDR3 protein: CASKGAEGYTF; CDR3 DNA: TGTGCCAGCAAGGGGGCGGAGGGCTACACCTTC
D gene: TRBD1; V gene: TRBV5-1; J gene: TRBJ2-1; clone size: -; CDR3 protein: CASSLGAGTGDNEQFF; CDR3 DNA: TGCGCCAGCAGCTTGGGGGCTGGGACAGGGGACAATGAGCAGTTCTTC
D gene: TRBD1; V gene: TRBV5-4; J gene: TRBJ1-6; clone size: -; CDR3 protein: CASSSRQGTLSPLHF; CDR3 DNA: TGTGCCAGCAGCTCAAGACAGGGGACCTTGTCACCCCTCCACTTT
D gene: TRBD2; V gene: TRBV6-5; J gene: TRBJ2-5; clone size: -; CDR3 protein: CASSSSGGHQETQYF; CDR3 DNA: TGTGCCAGCAGTTCTAGCGGGGGCCACCAAGAGACCCAGTACTTC
D gene: -; V gene: TRBV19; J gene: TRBJ1-5; clone size: -; CDR3 protein: CASSIGKSDQPQHF; CDR3 DNA: TGTGCCAGTAGTATAGGGAAAAGCGATCAGCCCCAGCATTTT
D gene: -; V gene: TRBV30; J gene: TRBJ2-4; clone size: once; CDR3 protein: CAWRGAGALAKNIQYF; CDR3 DNA: TGTGCCTGGAGAGGGGCTGGGGCTTTAGCCAAAAACATTCAGTACTTC
D gene: -; V gene: TRBV5-4; J gene: TRBJ2-4; clone size: -; CDR3 protein: CASSLEPQGGKNIQYF; CDR3 DNA: TGTGCCAGCAGCTTGGAACCCCAAGGGGGCAAAAACATTCAGTACTTC
D gene: -; V gene: TRBV30; J gene: TRBJ2-1; clone size: -; CDR3 protein: CAWRPLGTYNEQFF; CDR3 DNA: TGTGCCTGGAGGCCGCTCGGTACCTACAATGAGCAGTTCTTC
D gene: TRBD1; V gene: TRBV5-1; J gene: TRBJ2-5; clone size: -; CDR3 protein: CASSYPGTGEETQYF; CDR3 DNA: TGCGCCAGCAGCTACCCCGGGACAGGGGAAGAGACCCAGTACTTC
D gene: -; V gene: TRBV15; J gene: TRBJ1-1; clone size: -; CDR3 protein: CATSRDLSAQIHTEAFF; CDR3 DNA: TGTGCCACCAGCAGAGATTTATCCGCCCAGATCCACACTGAAGCTTTCTTT
D gene: -; V gene: TRBV24-1; J gene: TRBJ2-2; clone size: few; CDR3 protein: CATSVGGGFKNTGELFF; CDR3 DNA: TGTGCCACCAGTGTCGGCGGGGGCTTCAAGAACACCGGGGAGCTGTTTTTT
D gene: -; V gene: TRBV28; J gene: TRBJ1-4; clone size: -; CDR3 protein: CASSPTGYNEKLFF; CDR3 DNA: TGTGCCAGCAGTCCTACGGGATATAATGAAAAACTGTTTTTT
D gene: TRBD2; V gene: TRBV11-2; J gene: TRBJ2-5; clone size: -; CDR3 protein: CASSLGTSGQETQYF; CDR3 DNA: TGTGCCAGCAGCTTAGGGACTAGCGGCCAAGAGACCCAGTACTTC